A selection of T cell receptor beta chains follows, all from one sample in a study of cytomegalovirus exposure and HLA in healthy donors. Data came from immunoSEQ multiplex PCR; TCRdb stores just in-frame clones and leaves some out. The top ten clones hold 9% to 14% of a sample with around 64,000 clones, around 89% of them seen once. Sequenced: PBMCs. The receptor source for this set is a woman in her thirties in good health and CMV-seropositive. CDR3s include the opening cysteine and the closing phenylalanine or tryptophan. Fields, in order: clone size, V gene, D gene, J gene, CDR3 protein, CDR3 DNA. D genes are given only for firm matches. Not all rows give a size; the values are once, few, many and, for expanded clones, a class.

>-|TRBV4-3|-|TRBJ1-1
CASSQWVGHLNTEAFF
TGCGCCAGCAGCCAATGGGTAGGACATTTGAACACTGAAGCTTTCTTT
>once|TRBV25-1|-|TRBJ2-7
CASSEFQSYEQYF
TGTGCCAGCAGTGAATTTCAGTCCTACGAGCAGTACTTC
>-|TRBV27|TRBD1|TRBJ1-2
CASSLSTGGGGAGYTF
TGTGCCAGCAGTTTATCGACAGGGGGCGGGGGAGCGGGCTACACCTTC
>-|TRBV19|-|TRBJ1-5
CASSMSRANNQPQHF
TGTGCCAGTAGTATGAGCAGGGCAAACAATCAGCCCCAGCATTTT
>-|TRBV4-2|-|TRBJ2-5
CASSQPDLRETQYF
TGTGCCAGCAGCCAGCCGGACTTGAGGGAGACCCAGTACTTC
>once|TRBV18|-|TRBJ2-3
CASSPPSSGRTDTQYF
TGTGCCAGCTCACCACCGTCGTCAGGGCGCACAGATACGCAGTATTTT
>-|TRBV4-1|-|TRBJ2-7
CASSRASSRSSYEQYF
TGCGCCAGCAGCCGGGCGTCCAGCAGAAGCTCCTACGAGCAGTACTTC
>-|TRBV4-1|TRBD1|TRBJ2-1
CASSQRTGGRLRREDNEQFF
TGCGCCAGCAGCCAGAGGACAGGGGGAAGATTGAGGCGGGAGGACAATGAGCAGTTCTTC
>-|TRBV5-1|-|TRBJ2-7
CASSERGSYEQYF
TGCGCCAGCAGCGAAAGGGGAAGCTACGAGCAGTACTTC
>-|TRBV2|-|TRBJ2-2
CASSFFPGELFF
TGTGCCAGCAGCTTCTTTCCCGGGGAGCTGTTTTTT
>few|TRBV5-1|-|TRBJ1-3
CASSAASSGNTIYF
TGCGCCAGCAGCGCTGCGAGCTCTGGAAACACCATATATTTT
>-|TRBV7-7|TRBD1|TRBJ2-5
CASSIGTGGEETQYF
TGTGCCAGCAGCATCGGGACAGGGGGCGAAGAGACCCAGTACTTC
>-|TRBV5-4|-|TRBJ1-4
CASSVGQTNEKLFF
TGTGCCAGCAGCGTCGGACAGACTAATGAAAAACTGTTTTTT
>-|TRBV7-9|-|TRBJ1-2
CASSLVPSGETF
TGTGCCAGCAGCTTAGTCCCTAGCGGGGAGACCTTC
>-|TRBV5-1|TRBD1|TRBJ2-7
CASSPPRQGVNFYEQYF
TGCGCCAGCAGCCCCCCTAGACAGGGAGTTAACTTCTACGAGCAGTACTTC
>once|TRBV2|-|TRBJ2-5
CASSEGIAFFETQYF
TGTGCCAGCAGTGAAGGGATAGCTTTCTTCGAGACCCAGTACTTC
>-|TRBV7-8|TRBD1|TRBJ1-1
CASSFGVTGGRGREAFF
TGTGCCAGCAGCTTTGGGGTAACAGGGGGCAGAGGTCGTGAAGCTTTCTTT
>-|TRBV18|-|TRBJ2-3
CASSSLRAAPPDTQYF
TGTGCCAGCTCATCGCTGAGAGCGGCTCCCCCAGATACGCAGTATTTT
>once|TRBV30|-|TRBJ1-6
CAWKRSNNSPLHF
TGTGCCTGGAAGCGATCTAATAATTCACCCCTCCACTTT
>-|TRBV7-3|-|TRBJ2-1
CASSFARGVDEQFF
TGTGCCAGCAGCTTCGCCAGGGGTGTGGATGAGCAGTTCTTC
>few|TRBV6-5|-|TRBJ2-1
CASNRGGGAYNEQFF
TGTGCCAGCAATAGAGGGGGGGGAGCCTACAATGAGCAGTTCTTC
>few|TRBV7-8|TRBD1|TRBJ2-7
CASSLALGTGISYEQYF
TGTGCCAGCAGCTTAGCATTGGGGACAGGGATTTCCTACGAGCAGTACTTC
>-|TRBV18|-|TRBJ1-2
CASSPSSGGSDYGYTF
TGTGCCAGCTCACCTAGCAGCGGGGGGTCGGACTATGGCTACACCTTC
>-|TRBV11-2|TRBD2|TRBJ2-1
CASSFSGSSYNEQFF
TGTGCCAGCAGCTTTAGCGGGTCCTCCTACAATGAGCAGTTCTTC
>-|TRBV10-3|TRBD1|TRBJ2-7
CAILRDSTYEQYF
TGTGCCATCCTACGGGACAGTACCTACGAGCAGTACTTC
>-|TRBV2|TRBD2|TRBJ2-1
CAKGGTSSYNEQFF
TGTGCCAAAGGGGGGACTAGCTCCTACAATGAGCAGTTCTTC
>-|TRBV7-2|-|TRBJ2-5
CANRETGKETQYF
TGTGCCAACCGTGAGACCGGGAAAGAGACCCAGTACTTC